This T cell receptor beta chain was sequenced during a study of blood T cells in healthy people across ages. The CDR3 totals 13 residues. In germline, CDR1 is LGHNA, CDR2 YNFKEQ. General study results and limits: With age, beta diversity per million T cells declined roughly linearly, significantly by over 35. Greater diversity and more naive CD4+ cells were seen in long-lived donors than in aged donors.

This clonotype has just one count. Its antigen is as yet unknown. The junction does not match germline at one end; this may be a read error. Every participating donor contributed approximately 9.5 milliliters of peripheral blood through a draw. Using a J-beta primer mix together with a sample-barcoded 5' primer, a second PCR was run for about 7 to 12 cycles. Researchers report that a template-switch adaptor with 12 random nucleotides tagged each cDNA molecule. One entry per CDR3 protein results from TCRdb running MiXCR on the 5' RACE reads. Altogether about 730,000 distinct CDR3 sequences are present, about 42% being singletons, with the ten largest covering 20% to 25%.

The V call is TRBV4-2, the J call TRBJ2-3; D is undetermined. Sequenced input: blood. This TCR came from a woman aged 55-69 years in good health. CDR3 DNA: TGTGCCAACAGCCCGGAACCCGGGGATACGCAGTATTTT. Residues: CANSPEPGDTQYF.